The clone carrying this T cell receptor (beta chain) came up a few times. This entry is derived from a study of blood T cell repertoires in COVID-19. On the study more broadly: Samples taken during acute and convalescent COVID-19 were collected in the United States, Italy and Spain. PBMCs, B-cell-depleted T cells, or T cells provided the cDNA or gDNA that made up the material.

Followed over time, Seattle patients had been enrolled while infection was active. Methods used by the authors: For nucleated cells, counts were estimated from reference gene primer amplification. Produced via immunoSEQ multiplex PCR; TCRdb's table is partial and in-frame only. V, J and clone size were drawn from that table, and D and trimming were deduced from the DNA. The sample lists about 300,000 clones; about nine tenths were seen once. CDR3 length equals 13 residues. Germline V gene sequence: CDR1 MNHEY, CDR2 SVGEGT. The germline V and J ends were trimmed by 4 bases and 3 bases, with 7 bases remaining between them.

This chain uses TRBV6-2 or TRBV6-3 with TRBJ1-5, with D possibly matching TRBD1 (5 bases). The source material was peripheral blood. This clonotype was obtained from a woman in her thirties with COVID-19, enrolled during active disease. The CDR3 loop reads CASSSQDNQPQHF. In DNA, the CDR3 is TGTGCCAGCAGTTCACAGGACAATCAGCCCCAGCATTTT.